Presented here are 24 T cell receptor beta chains from one specimen sequenced in a study of identical twins. Via MiXCR, TCRdb re-called the 5' RACE reads, giving one row per CDR3 protein. The sample includes about 520,000 distinct CDR3 sequences, under 25% of them seen just once. This same sample was also part of a study on T cells expressing NK-cell markers.

Sequenced material: CD4+ T cells sorted from blood. Receptors were obtained from a woman aged 18-30 years in good health.

This clonotype was detected ten times or more. The CDR3 coding sequence is TGTGCCAGCAGTTTAGCGGGACGGCACACCGGGGAGCTGTTTTTT. Amino acid sequence: CASSLAGRHTGELFF. The chain recombines TRBV12-3 or TRBV12-4 with TRBJ2-2, with D perhaps being TRBD1 or TRBD2 (5 bases each). Trimming left V 0 bases short and J 3 bases short, with 8 bases between. The CDR3 length is 15 residues.

The CDR3 region has the DNA TGTGCCAGCAGCCAGTACGTACAAGAGACCCAGTACTTC. Protein sequence: CASSQYVQETQYF. The chain employs TRBV5-6 and TRBJ2-5; D not certain. The V gene's germline CDR1 is SGHDT and CDR2 YYEEEE. The CDR3 spans 13 residues. With 4 bases removed from V and 2 bases from J, the gap between germline ends came to 9 bases.

This chain uses TRBV5-1 with TRBJ2-5, with D perhaps assigned TRBD1 or TRBD2 (5 bases each). The CDR3 has 16 amino acids. V lost 2 bases and J 2 bases, leaving 16 bases between the germline ends. Germline V lookup: CDR1 SGHRS, CDR2 YFSETQ. CDR3 sequence (DNA): TGCGCCAGCAGCTTCTTGGGGGTCGGAGGACAAGAGACCCAGTACTTC. As protein: CASSFLGVGGQETQYF.

The gene calls are TRBV29-1 and TRBJ2-3; D may be TRBD1 (6 bases). The CDR3 has 13 residues. Germline V gene data show CDR1 as SQVTM and CDR2 as ANQGSEA. Trimming took 7 bases from V and 2 from J, leaving 13 bases between them. This chain's CDR3 is CSAPRGTTDTQYF. The CDR3 region has the DNA TGCAGCGCCCCAAGGGGGACCACAGATACGCAGTATTTT.

J is TRBJ1-5 and V is TRBV10-3, with TRBD1 matching 7 bases. From germline, CDR1 is ENHRY and CDR2 SYGVKD. The trim removed 5 bases at V and 7 bases at J, leaving 5 bases unmatched. The CDR3 is 13 residues long. The CDR3 protein is CAISYGQAQPQHF. The CDR3 DNA reads as TGTGCCATCAGTTACGGACAGGCCCAGCCCCAGCATTTT.

For this clonotype: Mismatch with germline at one junction end may stem from a read error. The J gene is TRBJ1-2, the V gene TRBV11-3; 8 nucleotides line up with TRBD1. Germline-derived CDR1 and CDR2 are SGHNT and YENEEA. CDR3 length equals 15 residues. CDR3 in amino acids: CASSSGGAINYGYIF. In nucleotides, the CDR3 is TGTGCCAGCAGCTCAGGGGGCGCGATCAACTATGGCTACATCTTC.

V usage is TRBV7-9 and J usage is TRBJ2-3; D perhaps matches TRBD1 (6 bases). This CDR3 spans 17 amino acids. Germline V gene data show CDR1 as SEHNR and CDR2 as FQNEAQ (reference sequence). V lost 5 bases, J lost 1 base, and 19 bases lay in between. The CDR3 loop reads CASSPSTGSGGTDTQYF. In nucleotides, the CDR3 is TGTGCCAGCAGCCCCTCTACTGGTTCAGGGGGCACAGATACGCAGTATTTT.

The sample holds a few counts of this clonotype. The gene calls are TRBV2 and TRBJ2-5; 8 bases are shared with TRBD1. From germline, CDR1 is SNHLY and CDR2 FYNNEI. This CDR3 is built from 15 residues. J lost 9 bases, V lost 6 bases, and 15 bases had no gene match. CDR3 region: CASSVEDRADEAQYF. CDR3 sequence (DNA): TGTGCCAGCAGCGTAGAGGACAGGGCTGATGAGGCCCAGTACTTC.

This clonotype has more than one count but fewer than ten. This sequence joins TRBV15 and TRBJ2-3; D is uncertain. V was cut by 1 base and J by 4 bases, with 12 bases left in between. The CDR3 runs to 15 residues. Germline loops: CDR1 LNHNV, CDR2 YYDKDF (reference sequence). Here the CDR3 reads CATSRAGSVADTQYF. For the CDR3, the DNA is TGTGCCACCAGCAGAGCTGGCTCGGTGGCAGATACGCAGTATTTT.

The DNA of the CDR3 is TGTGCCAGCAGCGGCTCGACTAGCGGGAGATCAAGAGAGCAGTACTTC. It encodes CASSGSTSGRSREQYF. This rearrangement joins TRBV9 to TRBJ2-7; 12 bases map to TRBD2. The germline V gene has CDR1 SGDLS and CDR2 YYNGEE. Trimming took 3 bases from V and 7 from J; bases not matched to a gene: 11. The length of the CDR3 is 16 residues. The variable domain in full, with the rest retrieved from reference TRBV9 and TRBJ2-7, is DSGVTQTPKHLITATGQRVTLRCSPRSGDLSVYWYQQSLDQGLQFLIQYYNGEERAKGNILERFSAQQFPDLHSELNLSSLELGDSALYFCASSGSTSGRSREQYFGPGTRLTVT.

The sample holds a few counts of this clonotype. The chain combines TRBV5-5 with TRBJ1-5, with no clear D. V was pared by 1 base and J by 4 bases, with 9 bases between. This CDR3 is built from 14 residues. Germline assignment: CDR1 SGHKS and CDR2 YYEKEE (reference sequence). The CDR3 here is CASSLSPDNQPQHF. The CDR3 region has the DNA TGTGCCAGCAGCTTGTCCCCCGATAATCAGCCCCAGCATTTT.

This clonotype has at least ten counts. This chain joins TRBV5-6 and TRBJ2-7; D call uncertain. CDR1 SGHDT and CDR2 YYEEEE come from the germline V gene. Trimming removed 1 base from V and 0 bases from J, with 5 bases in between. This CDR3 region has 13 residues. The CDR3 here is CASSLITSYEQYF. The CDR3 bases are TGTGCCAGCAGCTTGATAACCTCCTACGAGCAGTACTTC.

Here the CDR3 reads CASSLARTVTGELFF. For the CDR3, the DNA is TGTGCCAGCAGCTTAGCGCGAACAGTGACCGGGGAGCTGTTTTTT. The chain links TRBV7-2 to TRBJ2-2, with D unresolved. Per the germline V gene, CDR1 is SGHTA and CDR2 is FQGNSA. This CDR3 has 15 amino acids. Trimming removed 0 bases at V and 5 bases at J, with 10 bases between.

Only a few counts were recorded for this clonotype. This chain connects TRBV7-9 to TRBJ2-3; possible D gene TRBD2, 6 bases. Trimming pared 5 bases from V and 7 bases from J, leaving 13 bases between. The germline gives CDR1 SEHNR, CDR2 FQNEAQ (reference sequence). This CDR3 has 13 amino acids. The CDR3 loop reads CASSRLDANTQYF. Here the CDR3 DNA reads TGTGCCAGCAGCCGACTAGACGCCAATACGCAGTATTTT.

In this sample, this clonotype turned up a few times. V is TRBV5-8 and J is TRBJ1-1; D unresolved. CDR3 length: 15 amino acids. CDR1 and CDR2 (germline): SGHTS, YDEGEE. Trimming shortened V by 4 bases and J by 1 base, and 14 bases separated the two germline ends. The DNA for the CDR3 is TGTGCCAGCAGCCCCTCGGGTGACGCGAACACTGAAGCTTTCTTT. This sequence encodes CASSPSGDANTEAFF.

This clonotype has ten or more counts. The rearrangement links TRBV12-3 or TRBV12-4 to TRBJ2-1, with D maybe TRBD2 (5 bases). This CDR3 has 14 residues. Trimming left V 5 bases short and J 7 bases short, with 15 bases between. As DNA, the CDR3 is TGTGCCAGCAGTCACAGTCCGGGGTCAAATGAGCAGTTCTTC. It yields the protein CASSHSPGSNEQFF.

V is TRBV7-2 and J is TRBJ2-7, with 10 positions matching TRBD2. This CDR3 comprises 13 residues. Germline loops: CDR1 SGHTA, CDR2 FQGNSA. With 4 bases clipped from V and 7 bases from J, the junction kept 4 bases outside the gene matches. The CDR3 bases are TGTGCCAGCAGCTCCGAGCGGGGGGGGGAGCAGTACTTC. It is translated as CASSSERGGEQYF.

This clonotype was seen a handful of times. The genes are TRBV6-1 and TRBJ2-2; D unresolved. The CDR3 consists of 13 residues. V was cut by 6 bases and J by 6 bases, with 11 bases left in between. Looked up from germline, CDR1 is MNHNS and CDR2 is SASEGT. CDR3 DNA: TGTGCCAGCAGATTGGATATAGCCGGGGAGCTGTTTTTT. It specifies CASRLDIAGELFF.

This rearrangement joins TRBV5-1 to TRBJ2-7, with TRBD2 matching over 8 bases. Trimming removed 4 bases from V and 0 bases from J; junction bases left unmatched: 6. The CDR3 length is 15 residues. CDR1 is SGHRS, CDR2 YFSETQ, per germline. The chain's CDR3 is CASSAPGLDSYEQYF. The DNA of the CDR3 is TGCGCCAGCAGCGCACCGGGACTAGACTCCTACGAGCAGTACTTC.

The V call is TRBV9, the J call TRBJ2-3; 9 bases fit TRBD2. The junction had 5 bases not matched to a gene; V was cut back by 4 bases and J by 2 bases. This CDR3 is built from 15 residues. Germline lookup yields CDR1 SGDLS and CDR2 YYNGEE. The CDR3 reads CASSSERGVTDTQYF. In DNA form, the CDR3 reads TGTGCCAGCAGCTCCGAGCGGGGGGTCACAGATACGCAGTATTTT.

V usage is TRBV7-6 and J usage is TRBJ1-5, with D perhaps TRBD1 (5 bases). CDR3 size: 13 residues. Germline V CDR1 and CDR2: SGHVS, FNYEAQ. The V gene lost 7 bases and the J gene lost 2 bases, with 9 bases spanning the gap. CDR3 in amino acids: CASTPGGNQPQHF. In DNA, the CDR3 is TGTGCCAGCACTCCGGGGGGCAATCAGCCCCAGCATTTT.

This clonotype was detected ten times or more. The CDR3 sequence is CATSTRRGANEQFF. CDR3 nucleotides: TGTGCCACCAGCACAAGGCGGGGGGCCAATGAGCAGTTCTTC. The chain joins TRBV15 to TRBJ2-1, with 8 bases lining up with TRBD2. The V gene's germline CDR1 is LNHNV and CDR2 YYDKDF (reference sequence). The CDR3 sequence is 14 residues long. With V trimmed by 4 bases and J by 6 bases, 5 bases remained unmatched.

This clonotype was seen repeatedly, ten times or more. The V and J genes are TRBV29-1 and TRBJ1-1; TRBD1 aligns across 10 bases. This CDR3 is 12 amino acids long. Germline assignment: CDR1 SQVTM and CDR2 ANQGSEA. The J segment lost 1 base and the V segment lost 7 bases, leaving 0 bases of the junction unmatched. The CDR3 loop reads CSGDRGNTEAFF. DNA of the CDR3: TGCAGCGGGGACAGGGGGAACACTGAAGCTTTCTTT. Variable domain in full (rest from reference TRBV29-1 and TRBJ1-1): SAVISQKPSRDICQRGTSLTIQCQVDSQVTMMFWYRQQPGQSLTLIATANQGSEATYESGFVIDKFPISRPNLTFSTLTVSNMSPEDSSIYLCSGDRGNTEAFFGQGTRLTVV.

This clonotype was counted between two and nine times. The rearrangement joins TRBV20-1 to TRBJ2-1; 11 positions match TRBD2. The CDR3 loop spans 14 amino acids. The germline V gene encodes CDR1 DFQATT and CDR2 SNEGSKA (reference sequence). Trimming cost V 6 bases and J 8 bases; bases outside gene matches: 9. The CDR3 sequence: CSAKLLAGDDEQFF. CDR3 coding DNA: TGCAGTGCCAAACTACTAGCGGGGGACGATGAGCAGTTCTTC.